Following are 28 T cell receptor beta chains from one sample sequenced in a study of identical twins. TCRdb re-called the 5' RACE reads with MiXCR, one entry per CDR3 protein. The sample has 600,000 to 700,000 distinct CDR3 sequences; around 20% are singletons. These data are also associated with another study on T cells expressing NK-cell markers.

Sequenced input: PBMCs. These receptors were obtained from a woman under 30 in good health.

The V and J genes are TRBV7-2 and TRBJ1-2, with D unclear. V dropped 2 bases and J dropped 3 bases, with 16 bases sitting between them. The CDR3 covers 16 residues. Germline CDR1 is SGHTA and CDR2 is FQGNSA. CDR3 nucleotide sequence: TGTGCCAGCAGCTTATCTCGGGATTTCACTTACTATGGCTACACCTTC. It yields the protein CASSLSRDFTYYGYTF.

This clonotype has more than one count but fewer than ten. The chain employs TRBV20-1 and TRBJ2-3; D remains unclear. Germline V CDR1 and CDR2: DFQATT, SNEGSKA (reference sequence). CDR3 length: 14 residues. Trimming pared 3 bases from V and 3 bases from J, leaving 13 bases between. CDR3 nucleotide sequence: TGCAGTGCTAGGGACCGAATCGTTACAGATACGCAGTATTTT. Translated, it gives CSARDRIVTDTQYF.

This clonotype was seen more than once but under ten times. The chain couples TRBV5-1 to TRBJ2-5, with TRBD2 identical over 7 bases. This CDR3 has 16 residues. Germline CDR1 and CDR2: SGHRS and YFSETQ. Trimming at V came to 1 base and at J to 5 bases, leaving 11 bases not matched to a gene. The CDR3 DNA reads TGCGCCAGCAGCTTGAATGCCGCGGGAGATAGTGAGACCCAGTACTTC. This gives the protein CASSLNAAGDSETQYF.

This clonotype was picked up many times. The chain combines TRBV12-3 or TRBV12-4 with TRBJ1-5; TRBD1 might be the D (5 bases). The V and J ends lost 4 bases and 0 bases respectively, with 13 bases between them. The CDR3 consists of 16 residues. As DNA, the CDR3 is TGTGCCAGCAGTTCCGAGGGGTCAGATAGCAATCAGCCCCAGCATTTT. It codes for CASSSEGSDSNQPQHF.

In its sample, this clonotype was seen once. This chain links TRBV7-9 with TRBJ2-7, with 8 bases lining up with TRBD2. This CDR3 region has 15 residues. Germline V gene sequence: CDR1 SEHNR, CDR2 FQNEAQ (reference sequence). V shed 5 bases and J 0 bases; nucleotides not matched to a gene: 6. CDR3: CASSPTSESSYEQYF. Written as DNA, the CDR3 is TGTGCCAGCAGCCCGACTAGCGAGAGCTCCTACGAGCAGTACTTC.

This chain uses TRBV6-1 with TRBJ2-7; possibly TRBD1 or TRBD2 for D (5 bases each). V lost 6 bases and J lost 6, with 15 bases in between. CDR1 is MNHNS, CDR2 SASEGT, per germline. This CDR3 region has 13 residues. CDR3 in DNA: TGTGCCAGCAGAGCGCCGGGGCTCCTCGAGCAGTACTTC. It specifies CASRAPGLLEQYF.

The chain combines TRBV7-9 with TRBJ1-1, with a weak D call TRBD1 (5 bases). The V end was cut by 5 bases, the J end by 9 bases, with 10 bases between. CDR1 is SEHNR, CDR2 FQNEAQ, per germline (reference sequence). The CDR3 loop spans 11 amino acids. The CDR3 nucleotides are TGTGCCAGCAGCCCAGACAGTAAAGCTTTCTTT. It encodes CASSPDSKAFF.

The V gene is TRBV20-1, the J gene TRBJ2-3; 9 bases are a match to TRBD2. Losses at the gene ends were 6 bases for V and 1 base for J; bases not matched to a gene: 2. This CDR3 comprises 13 residues. The germline gives CDR1 DFQATT, CDR2 SNEGSKA (reference sequence). CDR3 amino acids: CSAEREGTDTQYF. The CDR3 bases are TGCAGTGCGGAGCGGGAGGGCACAGATACGCAGTATTTT.

This clonotype was seen a few times. This chain uses TRBV2 with TRBJ2-3, with 7 bases identical to TRBD1. CDR1 is SNHLY, CDR2 FYNNEI, per germline. This CDR3 is built from 14 residues. The V segment lost 4 bases and the J segment 7 bases; nucleotides outside the gene matches: 8. The CDR3 nucleotides are TGTGCCAGCAGTGCGCGACAGGGTTACTATACGCAGTATTTT. The encoded protein is CASSARQGYYTQYF.

The V gene is TRBV6-5, the J gene TRBJ2-7; 7 nucleotides line up with TRBD1. This CDR3 is built from 15 residues. V gave up 0 bases and J gave up 2 bases; unmatched junction bases: 4. The germline V gene has CDR1 MNHEY and CDR2 SVGAGI. The CDR3 is CASSYSEQGTYEQYF. DNA of the CDR3: TGTGCCAGCAGTTACTCCGAACAGGGGACCTACGAGCAGTACTTC.

The V and J genes are TRBV6-5 and TRBJ2-1; TRBD2 might be the D (7 bases). Per the germline V gene, CDR1 is MNHEY and CDR2 is SVGAGI. The CDR3 covers 16 residues. The V and J ends lost 6 bases and 5 bases respectively, with 20 bases between them. The DNA of the CDR3 is TGTGCCAGCAGCTACCACGTGGGGGGGGCAGACAATGAGCAGTTCTTC. It codes for CASSYHVGGADNEQFF.

In this sample, this clonotype turned up a few times. The chain carries TRBV2 and TRBJ2-3, with 10 bases that match TRBD2. CDR1 is SNHLY and CDR2 is FYNNEI in the germline V gene. The CDR3 loop spans 13 amino acids. V lost 6 bases and J lost 6; bases outside the gene matches: 3. The DNA of the CDR3 is TGTGCCAGCAGGGGACTAGCGTGGGATACGCAGTATTTT. Protein sequence: CASRGLAWDTQYF.

In this sample, this clonotype turned up a few times. The gene calls are TRBV20-1 and TRBJ2-7, with D perhaps matching TRBD1 (5 bases). Germline CDR1 DFQATT, CDR2 SNEGSKA (reference sequence). The CDR3 contains 15 residues. V lost 3 bases, J lost 1 base, and 16 bases lay in between. CDR3 residues: CSASWGRDISYEQYF. The CDR3 DNA reads as TGCAGTGCTAGTTGGGGCCGAGACATATCCTACGAGCAGTACTTC.

With respect to this clonotype: A read error may be the cause here, since a much bigger clone is one base away. The chain employs TRBV20-1 and TRBJ2-1; possible D gene TRBD2, 6 bases. Germline V gene data show CDR1 as DFQATT and CDR2 as SNEGSKA (reference sequence). The ends were cut back, 3 bases at V and 1 base at J, with 10 bases in the middle. This CDR3 is built from 14 residues. CDR3 amino acids: CSASGSVSYNEQFF. The CDR3 DNA follows: TGCAGTGCTAGCGGGAGTGTGTCCTACAATGAGCAGTTCTTC.

The chain joins TRBV9 to TRBJ1-2, with D perhaps matching TRBD1 (6 bases). Germline V gene sequence: CDR1 SGDLS, CDR2 YYNGEE. The CDR3 totals 14 residues. V was clipped by 0 bases and J by 4 bases, with 10 bases between them. The CDR3 nucleotides are TGTGCCAGCAGCGTAGGGGGGCTTGGCTATGGCTACACCTTC. This sequence encodes CASSVGGLGYGYTF.

This clonotype was seen a few times. The V call is TRBV12-3 or TRBV12-4, the J call TRBJ2-3; 7 bases are a match to TRBD2. The trim removed 9 bases at V and 1 base at J, leaving 19 bases unmatched. This CDR3 is built from 18 residues. The CDR3: CASRLWAGAGPGTDTQYF. The CDR3 coding sequence is TGTGCCAGTAGACTTTGGGCGGGAGCGGGTCCTGGCACAGATACGCAGTATTTT.

There are many counts of this clonotype. The J gene is TRBJ2-5, the V gene TRBV20-1; 7 bases fit TRBD1. Per the germline V gene, CDR1 is DFQATT and CDR2 is SNEGSKA (reference sequence). There are 12 residues in the CDR3. Trimming took 4 bases from V and 3 from J; bases not matched to a gene: 2. The CDR3 loop is CSATDREETQYF. CDR3 DNA: TGCAGTGCTACTGACAGGGAAGAGACCCAGTACTTC.

This clonotype was detected only a few times. The V and J genes are TRBV29-1 and TRBJ2-2; tentative D call: TRBD2 (7 bases). Trimming stripped 7 bases from V and 0 bases from J, with 12 bases between. This CDR3 has 14 residues. Per germline, CDR1 SQVTM and CDR2 ANQGSEA. The CDR3 reads CSGTRGTNTGELFF. The CDR3 nucleotides are TGCAGCGGGACTAGGGGGACGAACACCGGGGAGCTGTTTTTT.

V usage is TRBV6-5 and J usage is TRBJ2-1, with a tentative D call TRBD1 (5 bases). V lost 2 bases to trimming and J lost 8 bases, with 16 bases between them. The V gene's germline CDR1 is MNHEY and CDR2 SVGAGI. This CDR3 is 15 amino acids long. This CDR3 is CASSYRGGPRDEQFF. The CDR3, as DNA: TGTGCCAGCAGTTACAGGGGCGGCCCCCGTGATGAGCAGTTCTTC.

This clonotype occurred a few times. The CDR3 protein is CASSTGTGGGGELFF. Written as DNA, the CDR3 is TGTGCCAGCAGCACCGGGACAGGGGGCGGCGGGGAGCTGTTTTTT. This chain uses TRBV5-5 with TRBJ2-2, with TRBD1 matching over 12 bases. The germline CDR1 and CDR2 sequences are SGHKS and YYEKEE (reference sequence). With V trimmed by 4 bases and J by 7 bases, 5 bases remained unmatched. This CDR3 has 15 residues. Full variable domain (missing parts from reference TRBV5-5 and TRBJ2-2): DAGVTQSPTHLIKTRGQQVTLRCSPISGHKSVSWYQQVLGQGPQFIFQYYEKEERGRGNFPDRFSARQFPNYSSELNVNALLLGDSALYLCASSTGTGGGGELFFGEGSRLTVL.

This clonotype has just a few counts. The V and J genes are TRBV18 and TRBJ2-1; 7 bases agree with TRBD2. Germline CDR1 is KGHSH and CDR2 is LQKENI. V was pared by 6 bases and J by 7 bases, with 12 bases of the junction left unmatched. The CDR3 is made up of 15 amino acids. CDR3 amino acids: CASSPYARESNEQFF. Here the CDR3 DNA reads TGTGCCAGCTCGCCCTACGCGCGGGAGTCTAATGAGCAGTTCTTC. Together with reference TRBV18 and TRBJ2-1, the CDR3 gives the full variable domain: NAGVMQNPRHLVRRRGQEARLRCSPMKGHSHVYWYRQLPEEGLKFMVYLQKENIIDESGMPKERFSAEFPKEGPSILRIQQVVRGDSAAYFCASSPYARESNEQFFGPGTRLTVL.

This sequence joins TRBV7-2 and TRBJ2-3, with D tentatively TRBD2 (5 bases). V lost 5 bases and J 15 bases, leaving 15 bases between the germline ends. Germline V gives CDR1 SGHTA, CDR2 FQGNSA. The CDR3 contains 11 residues. CDR3 in amino acids: CASSLARTLYF. Written as DNA, the CDR3 is TGTGCCAGCAGCCTGGCCCGGACTTTATATTTT.

V is TRBV19 and J is TRBJ1-1; the D gene is possibly TRBD1 (5 bases). The CDR3 sequence is 15 residues long. V lost 5 bases and J 8 bases, leaving 21 bases between the germline ends. Germline values: CDR1 LNHDA, CDR2 SQIVND (reference sequence). The CDR3 loop is CASSRVFSGALEAFF. The DNA for the CDR3 is TGTGCCAGTAGTCGGGTCTTCAGCGGGGCCCTCGAAGCTTTCTTT.

This clonotype was detected only a few times. The chain has TRBV7-9 and TRBJ1-2, with TRBD1 as a possible D gene (5 bases). Germline V gene lookup returns CDR1 SEHNR and CDR2 FQNEAQ (reference sequence). The CDR3 has 14 residues. The V end lost 5 bases, the J end lost 3 bases, and 13 bases lay between the germline ends. In nucleotides, the CDR3 is TGTGCCAGCAGCCCCCGGGACGCATACTATGGCTACACCTTC. This codes for CASSPRDAYYGYTF.

The chain uses TRBV12-3 or TRBV12-4 and TRBJ2-5, with 7 nucleotides matching TRBD1. The CDR3 extends over 16 amino acids. With V trimmed by 5 bases and J by 2 bases, 11 bases remained unmatched. Here the CDR3 DNA reads TGTGCCAGCAGTCTACGGACAGGAGGCCTACAAGAGACCCAGTACTTC. This sequence encodes CASSLRTGGLQETQYF.

This clonotype has only a few counts. This chain uses TRBV12-3 or TRBV12-4 with TRBJ2-5; D perhaps matches TRBD2 (7 bases). V dropped 5 bases and J dropped 5 bases, with 21 bases sitting between them. CDR3 size: 16 residues. CDR3 in DNA: TGTGCCAGCAGTACTTGGGGGGGGCGCGTTCGTGAGACCCAGTACTTC. Its protein product is CASSTWGGRVRETQYF.

A word on this clonotype: This likely comes from a read error, as the CDR3 has no conserved phenylalanine or tryptophan at its end. The J gene is TRBJ2-2, the V gene TRBV6-1; D possibly corresponds to TRBD1 (6 bases). The germline V and J ends were trimmed by 4 bases and 5 bases, with 8 bases remaining between them. Per the germline V gene, CDR1 is MNHNS and CDR2 is SASEGT. The CDR3 is made up of 13 amino acids. The CDR3 is CASSVTGTGELFV. CDR3 nucleotides: TGTGCCAGCAGTGTCACAGGGACCGGGGAGCTGTTTGTT.

The genes are TRBV20-1 and TRBJ2-3; 10 nucleotides line up with TRBD2. The CDR3 totals 15 residues. V lost 5 bases, J lost 4 bases, and 9 bases stayed unmatched. Germline CDR1 DFQATT, CDR2 SNEGSKA (reference sequence). CDR3 in amino acids: CSAPKAGGGSDTQYF. CDR3 DNA sequence: TGCAGTGCTCCAAAAGCGGGAGGGGGTTCAGATACGCAGTATTTT.